This TCR beta chain appears in the sequencing data of a study of CD8+CD57+ T cells in acquired aplastic anemia. An expansion of CD8+CD57+ cells by flow cytometry had been shown in patients chosen for sequencing. This CDR3 contains 11 residues. V was pared by 6 bases and J by 8 bases, with 10 bases between. Per the germline V gene, CDR1 is LNHDA and CDR2 is SQIVND (reference sequence). It was genomic DNA that served as the template for profiling TCR beta VDJ and CDR3. TCRdb re-called the reads through MiXCR, storing one row per CDR3 protein. Of more than 150,000 distinct CDR3 sequences listed, less than 50% are singletons.

This chain uses TRBV19 with TRBJ1-2, with D uncertain. The clonotype originates from a human donor with aplastic anemia. The sequenced material came from sorted CD4+, CD8+, or CD8+CD57+ T cells (not recorded which) from PBMCs. Here the CDR3 DNA reads TGTGCCAGTAGGACGGCGGAGGGCTACACCTTC. It encodes CASRTAEGYTF.